The next 10 T cell receptor beta chains were all read from a single sample in a study of blood T cell repertoires in COVID-19. Generated by immunoSEQ multiplex PCR, the TCRdb table keeps only in-frame clones and is missing some. This sample has fewer than 250,000 clones, with about 87% found just once. Sequencing was done on a sample of PBMCs or T cells enriched from blood (not recorded which). Source of these receptors: a woman aged 30 to 39 who had been exposed to COVID-19.

The V gene is TRBV7-8, the J gene TRBJ2-1; 13 bases fit TRBD2. Germline-derived CDR1 and CDR2 are SGHVS and FQNEAQ. The CDR3 sequence is 19 residues long. With V trimmed by 5 bases and J by 4 bases, 14 bases remained unmatched. DNA of the CDR3: TGTGCCAGCAGCCCTGGGACTAGCGGGACTACGATTCTATACAATGAGCAGTTCTTC. Translating it yields CASSPGTSGTTILYNEQFF.

This clone has a single count. The chain recombines TRBV7-2 with TRBJ1-2; TRBD1 aligns across 8 bases. Germline loops: CDR1 SGHTA, CDR2 FQGNSA. CDR3 length equals 16 residues. V lost 4 bases to trimming and J lost 8 bases; unmatched junction nucleotides: 15. CDR3: CASSSGRQGAIGGYTF. For the CDR3, the DNA is TGTGCCAGCAGCTCTGGGCGGCAGGGGGCGATTGGGGGCTACACCTTC.

The CDR3 DNA is TGTGCCACCAGCAGTTCGGTACGACAGCCCCAGCATTTT. Its translation: CATSSSVRQPQHF. V and J are TRBV15 and TRBJ1-5; D not certain. Trimming pared 3 bases from V and 7 bases from J, leaving 10 bases between. The CDR3 covers 13 residues. Per the germline V gene, CDR1 is LNHNV and CDR2 is YYDKDF (reference sequence).

V and J are TRBV19 and TRBJ2-7, with a possible D match to TRBD1 (5 bases). There are 15 residues in the CDR3. Trimming left V 0 bases short and J 5 bases short, with 14 bases between. Per the germline V gene, CDR1 is LNHDA and CDR2 is SQIVND (reference sequence). The CDR3 DNA reads as TGTGCCAGTAGTATAGAAGGCAGGGAAAGAAACGAGCAGTACTTC. Translated, it gives CASSIEGRERNEQYF.

The chain carries TRBV4-1 and TRBJ1-6; no reliable D call. The CDR3 is made up of 16 amino acids. The germline V gene has CDR1 MGHRA and CDR2 YSYEKL. V lost 5 bases, J lost 3 bases, and 14 bases lay in between. CDR3 region: CASSGKRGNYNSPLHF. CDR3 coding DNA: TGCGCCAGCAGCGGCAAGCGGGGAAACTATAATTCACCCCTCCACTTT.

The chain is built from TRBV5-1 and TRBJ1-1; D remains unclear. The germline CDR1 and CDR2 sequences are SGHRS and YFSETQ. V lost 2 bases to trimming and J lost 0 bases, with 5 bases between them. This CDR3 region has 13 residues. The CDR3 nucleotides are TGCGCCAGCAGCTTCGGTATGAACACTGAAGCTTTCTTT. This sequence encodes CASSFGMNTEAFF.

This clone was seen once. The CDR3 sequence: CASSVEIGTGKDEQFF. The DNA for the CDR3 is TGTGCCAGCAGCGTAGAAATCGGGACAGGGAAAGATGAGCAGTTCTTC. This chain joins TRBV9 and TRBJ2-1, with TRBD1 matching 9 bases. CDR3 length equals 16 residues. V gave up 0 bases and J gave up 8 bases; unmatched junction bases: 9. Germline V gene lookup returns CDR1 SGDLS and CDR2 YYNGEE.

CDR3 amino acids: CASSLGLAGGYEQYF. The CDR3 DNA reads TGTGCCAGCAGTCTCGGACTAGCGGGAGGGTACGAGCAGTACTTC. V gene TRBV6-5 combines with J gene TRBJ2-7; TRBD2 matches at 15 bases. This CDR3 region has 15 residues. Germline V gene data show CDR1 as MNHEY and CDR2 as SVGAGI. The junction had 3 bases not matched to a gene; V was cut back by 5 bases and J by 4 bases.

The V and J genes are TRBV3-1 (or the pseudogene TRBV3-2) and TRBJ1-1; 8 bases agree with TRBD1. V dropped 1 base and J dropped 5; count of bases not matched to a gene: 9. There are 16 residues in the CDR3. Looked up from germline, CDR1 is LGHDT and CDR2 is YNNKEL (reference sequence). CDR3 DNA: TGTGCCAGCAGCCAAGCAGGCCAGGGGGCACGGACTGAAGCTTTCTTT. Translating gives CASSQAGQGARTEAFF.

The rearrangement links TRBV13 to TRBJ2-1; 12 bases are a match to TRBD2. J lost 4 bases, V lost 7 bases, and 17 bases had no gene match. The germline V gene encodes CDR1 PRHDT and CDR2 FYEKMQ (reference sequence). This CDR3 region has 19 residues. CDR3 in amino acids: CASIGTSGPRRNTYNEQFF. In DNA form, the CDR3 reads TGTGCCAGCATCGGGACTAGCGGGCCTAGGAGGAACACGTACAATGAGCAGTTCTTC.